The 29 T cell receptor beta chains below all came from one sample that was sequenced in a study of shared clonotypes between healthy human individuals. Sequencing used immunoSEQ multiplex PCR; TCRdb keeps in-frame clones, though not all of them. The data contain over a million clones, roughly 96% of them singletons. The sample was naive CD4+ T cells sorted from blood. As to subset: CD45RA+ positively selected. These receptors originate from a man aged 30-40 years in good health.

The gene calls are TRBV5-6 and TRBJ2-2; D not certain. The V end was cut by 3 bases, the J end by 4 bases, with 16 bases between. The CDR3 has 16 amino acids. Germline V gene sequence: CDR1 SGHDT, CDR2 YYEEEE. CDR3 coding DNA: TGTGCCAGCAGCTGGGCGAGCAGAATTGGCACCGGGGAGCTGTTTTTT. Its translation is CASSWASRIGTGELFF.

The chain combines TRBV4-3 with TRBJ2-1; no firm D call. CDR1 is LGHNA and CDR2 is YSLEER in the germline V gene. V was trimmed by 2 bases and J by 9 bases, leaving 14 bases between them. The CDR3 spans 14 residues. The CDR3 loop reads CASSQWFQVAEQFF. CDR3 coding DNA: TGCGCCAGCAGCCAATGGTTCCAGGTCGCTGAGCAGTTCTTC.

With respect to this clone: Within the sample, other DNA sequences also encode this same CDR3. The CDR3 sequence is CASRPGSSYNEQFF. CDR3 DNA sequence: TGTGCCAGCAGGCCGGGGAGCTCCTACAATGAGCAGTTCTTC. This chain uses TRBV2 with TRBJ2-1; TRBD2 is a possible D gene (5 bases). Germline V lookup: CDR1 SNHLY, CDR2 FYNNEI. V shed 6 bases and J shed 0 bases, with 9 bases lying between them. CDR3 length: 14 amino acids.

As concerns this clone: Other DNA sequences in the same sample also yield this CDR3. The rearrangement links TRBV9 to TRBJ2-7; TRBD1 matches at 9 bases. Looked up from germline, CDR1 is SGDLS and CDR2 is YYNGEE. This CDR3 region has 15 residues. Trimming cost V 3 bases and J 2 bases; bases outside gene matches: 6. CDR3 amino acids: CASSATGTGTYEQYF. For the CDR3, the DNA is TGTGCCAGCAGCGCAACCGGGACAGGGACCTACGAGCAGTACTTC.

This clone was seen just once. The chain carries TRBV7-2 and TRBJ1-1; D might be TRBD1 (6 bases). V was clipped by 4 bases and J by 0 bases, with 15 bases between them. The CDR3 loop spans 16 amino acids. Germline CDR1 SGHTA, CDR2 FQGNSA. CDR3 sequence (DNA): TGTGCCAGCAGCTGGGACATGGGGACTATGAACACTGAAGCTTTCTTT. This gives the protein CASSWDMGTMNTEAFF.

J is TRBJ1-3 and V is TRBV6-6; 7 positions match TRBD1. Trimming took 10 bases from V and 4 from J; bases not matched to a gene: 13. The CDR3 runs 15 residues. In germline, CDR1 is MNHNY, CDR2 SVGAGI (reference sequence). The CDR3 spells CATGGGGSRGNTIYF. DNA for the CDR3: TGTGCCACCGGGGGAGGGGGCTCCCGGGGAAACACCATATATTTT.

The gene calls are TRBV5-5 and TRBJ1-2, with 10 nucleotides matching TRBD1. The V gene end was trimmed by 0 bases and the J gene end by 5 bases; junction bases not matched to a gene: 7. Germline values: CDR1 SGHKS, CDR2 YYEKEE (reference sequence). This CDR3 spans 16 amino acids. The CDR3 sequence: CASSLGGTGAPYGYTF. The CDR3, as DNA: TGTGCCAGCAGCTTGGGAGGGACAGGGGCGCCTTATGGCTACACCTTC.

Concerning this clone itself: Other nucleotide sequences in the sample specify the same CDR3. The CDR3 loop reads CASSLEGLNTEAFF. CDR3 DNA sequence: TGTGCCAGCAGCTTAGAGGGTCTGAACACTGAAGCTTTCTTT. This rearrangement joins TRBV7-3 to TRBJ1-1; D gene ambiguous. V lost 2 bases to trimming and J lost 0 bases, with 7 bases between them. The germline gives CDR1 SGHTA, CDR2 FQGTGA. This CDR3 spans 14 amino acids.

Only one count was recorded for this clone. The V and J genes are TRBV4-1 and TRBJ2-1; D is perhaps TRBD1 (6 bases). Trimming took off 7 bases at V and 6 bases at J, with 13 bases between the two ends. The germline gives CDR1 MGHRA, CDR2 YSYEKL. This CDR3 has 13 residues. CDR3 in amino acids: CASTPSDSNEQFF. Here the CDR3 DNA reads TGCGCCAGCACCCCCTCGGACAGCAATGAGCAGTTCTTC.

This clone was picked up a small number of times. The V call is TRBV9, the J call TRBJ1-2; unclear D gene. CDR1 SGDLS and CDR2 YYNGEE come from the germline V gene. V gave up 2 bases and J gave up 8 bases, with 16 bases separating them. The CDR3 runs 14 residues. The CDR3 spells CASSVRDASRGYTF. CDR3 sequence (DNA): TGTGCCAGCAGCGTCCGCGACGCTAGCAGGGGCTACACCTTC. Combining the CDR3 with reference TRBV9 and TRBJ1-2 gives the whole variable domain DSGVTQTPKHLITATGQRVTLRCSPRSGDLSVYWYQQSLDQGLQFLIQYYNGEERAKGNILERFSAQQFPDLHSELNLSSLELGDSALYFCASSVRDASRGYTFGSGTRLTVV.

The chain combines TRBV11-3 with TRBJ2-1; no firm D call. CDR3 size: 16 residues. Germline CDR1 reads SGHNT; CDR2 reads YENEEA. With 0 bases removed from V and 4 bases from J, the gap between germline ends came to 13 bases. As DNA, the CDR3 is TGTGCCAGCAGCTTAGACTCCGGGTCCGCATACAATGAGCAGTTCTTC. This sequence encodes CASSLDSGSAYNEQFF.

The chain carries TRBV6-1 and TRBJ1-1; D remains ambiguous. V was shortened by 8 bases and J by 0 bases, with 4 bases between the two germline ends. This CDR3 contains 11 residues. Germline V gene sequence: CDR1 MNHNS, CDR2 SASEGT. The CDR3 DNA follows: TGTGCCAGCGGACTGAACACTGAAGCTTTCTTT. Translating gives CASGLNTEAFF.

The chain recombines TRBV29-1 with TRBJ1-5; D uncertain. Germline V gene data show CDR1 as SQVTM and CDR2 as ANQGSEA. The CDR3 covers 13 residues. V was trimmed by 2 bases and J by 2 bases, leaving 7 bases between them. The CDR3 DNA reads TGCAGCGTTGAATTGGACGGCAATCAGCCCCAGCATTTT. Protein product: CSVELDGNQPQHF.

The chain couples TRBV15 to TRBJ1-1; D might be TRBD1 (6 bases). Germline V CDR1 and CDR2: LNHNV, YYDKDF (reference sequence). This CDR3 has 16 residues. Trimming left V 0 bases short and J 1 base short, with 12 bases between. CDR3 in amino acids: CATSRDSGRGNTEAFF. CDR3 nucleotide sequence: TGTGCCACCAGCAGAGACTCTGGCAGGGGGAACACTGAAGCTTTCTTT.

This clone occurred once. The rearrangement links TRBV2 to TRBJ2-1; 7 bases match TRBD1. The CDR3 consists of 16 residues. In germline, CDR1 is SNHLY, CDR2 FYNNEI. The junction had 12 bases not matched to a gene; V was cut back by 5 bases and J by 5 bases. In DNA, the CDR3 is TGTGCCAGCAGTACCCCCCCGGGACAGTTTCACAATGAGCAGTTCTTC. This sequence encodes CASSTPPGQFHNEQFF.

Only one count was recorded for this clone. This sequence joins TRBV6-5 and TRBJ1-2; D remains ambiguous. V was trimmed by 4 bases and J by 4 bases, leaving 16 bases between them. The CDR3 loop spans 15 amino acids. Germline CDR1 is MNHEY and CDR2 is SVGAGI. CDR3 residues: CASSSHLTNLYGYTF. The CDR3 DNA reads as TGTGCCAGCAGTTCCCACCTGACTAATCTCTATGGCTACACCTTC.

The CDR3 DNA follows: TGTGCCTGGAGTGGGGACAGGGACTCGAGGCCTGAAAAACTGTTTTTT. Protein sequence: CAWSGDRDSRPEKLFF. The V and J genes are TRBV30 and TRBJ1-4; 9 bases line up with TRBD1. Germline assignment: CDR1 GTSNPN and CDR2 SVGIG (reference sequence). Germline trimming cut 1 base from V and 7 bases from J; bases unmatched to any gene: 10. The CDR3 runs to 16 residues.

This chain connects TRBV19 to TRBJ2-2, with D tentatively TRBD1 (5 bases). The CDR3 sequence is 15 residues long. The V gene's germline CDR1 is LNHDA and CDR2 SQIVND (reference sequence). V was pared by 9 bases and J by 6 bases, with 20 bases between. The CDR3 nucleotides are TGTGCCAGCTCTGGGGCAGGTAATGCCCCCGGGGAGCTGTTTTTT. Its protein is CASSGAGNAPGELFF.

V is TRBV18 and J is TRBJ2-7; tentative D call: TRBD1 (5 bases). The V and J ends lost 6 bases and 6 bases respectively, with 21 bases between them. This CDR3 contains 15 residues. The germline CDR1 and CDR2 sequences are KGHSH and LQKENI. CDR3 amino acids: CASSPPDRPLLEQYF. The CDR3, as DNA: TGTGCCAGCTCGCCCCCTGACAGACCTTTGCTCGAGCAGTACTTC. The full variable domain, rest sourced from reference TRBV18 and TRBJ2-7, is NAGVMQNPRHLVRRRGQEARLRCSPMKGHSHVYWYRQLPEEGLKFMVYLQKENIIDESGMPKERFSAEFPKEGPSILRIQQVVRGDSAAYFCASSPPDRPLLEQYFGPGTRLTVT.

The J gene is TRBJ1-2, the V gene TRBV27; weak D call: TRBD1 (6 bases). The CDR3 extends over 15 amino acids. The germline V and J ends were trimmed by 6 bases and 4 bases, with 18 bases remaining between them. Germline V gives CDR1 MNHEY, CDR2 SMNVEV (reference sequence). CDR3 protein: CASSLGWGRGYGYTF. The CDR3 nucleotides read TGTGCCAGCAGCCTAGGGTGGGGCAGGGGCTATGGCTACACCTTC.

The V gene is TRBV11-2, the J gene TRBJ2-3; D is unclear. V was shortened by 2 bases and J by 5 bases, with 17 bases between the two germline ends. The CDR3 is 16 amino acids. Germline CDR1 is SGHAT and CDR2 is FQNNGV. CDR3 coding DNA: TGTGCCAGCAGCTTATGGGTCTCACAGTCGGTAGATACGCAGTATTTT. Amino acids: CASSLWVSQSVDTQYF.

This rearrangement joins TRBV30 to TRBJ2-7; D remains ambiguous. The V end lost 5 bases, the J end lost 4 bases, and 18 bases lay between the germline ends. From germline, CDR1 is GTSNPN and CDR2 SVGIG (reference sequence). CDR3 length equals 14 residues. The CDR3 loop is CAWVRAVGFYEQYF. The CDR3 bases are TGTGCCTGGGTAAGGGCAGTTGGGTTTTACGAGCAGTACTTC.

The CDR3 nucleotides read TGTGCCAGCAGTCGGACAGGGACTATCCCCTATGGCTACACCTTC. Its protein product is CASSRTGTIPYGYTF. The chain has TRBV28 and TRBJ1-2; 8 positions match TRBD1. Germline V gene lookup returns CDR1 MDHEN and CDR2 SYDVKM. The V gene end was trimmed by 5 bases and the J gene end by 4 bases; junction bases not matched to a gene: 9. The CDR3 runs to 15 residues.

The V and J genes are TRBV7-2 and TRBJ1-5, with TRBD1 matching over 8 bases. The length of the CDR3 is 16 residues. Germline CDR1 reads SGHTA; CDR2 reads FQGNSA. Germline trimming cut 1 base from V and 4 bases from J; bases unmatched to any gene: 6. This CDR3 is CASSLGAGGRNQPQHF. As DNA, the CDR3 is TGTGCCAGCAGCTTAGGGGCAGGGGGCAGGAATCAGCCCCAGCATTTT. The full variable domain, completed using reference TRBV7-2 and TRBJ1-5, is GAGVSQSPSNKVTEKGKDVELRCDPISGHTALYWYRQSLGQGLEFLIYFQGNSAPDKSGLPSDRFSAERTGGSVSTLTIQRTQQEDSAVYLCASSLGAGGRNQPQHFGDGTRLSIL.

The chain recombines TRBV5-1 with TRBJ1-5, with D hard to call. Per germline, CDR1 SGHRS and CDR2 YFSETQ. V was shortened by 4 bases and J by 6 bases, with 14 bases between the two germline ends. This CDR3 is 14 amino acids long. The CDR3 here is CASSAEGAPQPQHF. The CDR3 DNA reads TGCGCCAGCAGCGCGGAGGGCGCTCCTCAGCCCCAGCATTTT.

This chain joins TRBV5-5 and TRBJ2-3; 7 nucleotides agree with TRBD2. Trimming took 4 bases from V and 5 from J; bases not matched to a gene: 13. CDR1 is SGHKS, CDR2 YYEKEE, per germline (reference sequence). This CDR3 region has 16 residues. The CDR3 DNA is TGTGCCAGCAGCCGGGGGGTCATATCGAGTTTAGATACGCAGTATTTT. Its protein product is CASSRGVISSLDTQYF.

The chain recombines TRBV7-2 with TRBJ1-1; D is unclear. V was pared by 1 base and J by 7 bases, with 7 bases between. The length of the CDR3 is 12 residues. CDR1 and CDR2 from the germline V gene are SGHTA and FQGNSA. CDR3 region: CASSLGGIEAFF. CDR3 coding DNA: TGTGCCAGCAGCTTAGGCGGGATTGAAGCTTTCTTT.

The CDR3 sequence: CASSDYGTGGGANVLTF. CDR3 nucleotides: TGTGCCAGCAGCGACTACGGGACAGGTGGTGGGGCCAACGTCCTGACTTTC. The rearrangement uses TRBV9 and TRBJ2-6; TRBD1 aligns across 8 bases. This CDR3 comprises 17 residues. V lost 3 bases and J lost 3; bases outside the gene matches: 8. Germline V gene sequence: CDR1 SGDLS, CDR2 YYNGEE.

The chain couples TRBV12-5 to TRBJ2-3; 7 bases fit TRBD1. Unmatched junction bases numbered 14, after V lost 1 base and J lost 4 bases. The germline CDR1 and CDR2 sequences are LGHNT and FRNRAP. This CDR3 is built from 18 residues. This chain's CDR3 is CASGLALNRGNGPDTQYF. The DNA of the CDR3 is TGTGCTAGTGGTTTGGCATTAAACAGGGGTAATGGGCCAGATACGCAGTATTTT.